The 11 T cell receptor beta chains below all came from one sample that was sequenced in a study of shared clonotypes between healthy human individuals. Sequencing used immunoSEQ multiplex PCR; TCRdb keeps in-frame clones, though not all of them. This sample yields 650,000 to 800,000 clones, of which about 91% are seen a single time; approximately 22% belongs to the top ten. Naive CD8 cells were CD45RO-negative, positively selected for CCR7, excluding terminally differentiated effector memory CD45RA+ cells. The sequenced material came from naive CD8+ T cells sorted from blood. Source of these receptors: a young man in good health.

The chain is built from TRBV5-1 and TRBJ2-2; 10 positions match TRBD1. Germline CDR1 is SGHRS and CDR2 is YFSETQ. Trimming at V came to 1 base and at J to 7 bases, leaving 4 bases not matched to a gene. The length of the CDR3 is 15 residues. The CDR3 loop reads CASSLPGQGFGELFF. CDR3 coding DNA: TGCGCCAGCAGCTTGCCGGGACAGGGGTTCGGGGAGCTGTTTTTT.

The chain carries TRBV9 and TRBJ2-1; 9 bases are shared with TRBD2. With 3 bases clipped from V and 4 bases from J, the junction kept 5 bases outside the gene matches. This CDR3 region has 15 residues. Germline V gene data show CDR1 as SGDLS and CDR2 as YYNGEE. The CDR3 reads CASSGSGGHYNEQFF. The DNA of the CDR3 is TGTGCCAGCAGCGGTAGCGGGGGTCATTACAATGAGCAGTTCTTC.

The rearrangement uses TRBV6-6 and TRBJ1-5; D remains ambiguous. The V end was cut by 5 bases, the J end by 7 bases, with 18 bases between. Germline-derived CDR1 and CDR2 are MNHNY and SVGAGI (reference sequence). This CDR3 region has 15 residues. The DNA for the CDR3 is TGTGCCAGCAGTCCCACGACCCTGGGGAGGCAGCCCCAGCATTTT. Translation: CASSPTTLGRQPQHF.

This clone has a handful of counts. DNA for the CDR3: TGTGCCAGCAGCCCCTGGACAGGGAGAGATGAAAAACTGTTTTTT. Its protein is CASSPWTGRDEKLFF. The chain is built from TRBV7-2 and TRBJ1-4; TRBD1 matches at 8 bases. CDR3 length: 15 residues. Germline V gives CDR1 SGHTA, CDR2 FQGNSA. Germline trimming cut 5 bases from V and 6 bases from J; bases unmatched to any gene: 8.

This chain connects TRBV2 to TRBJ2-7; 10 nucleotides line up with TRBD2. The CDR3 loop spans 15 amino acids. V trimming: 5 bases; J trimming: 6 bases; junction bases outside the gene matches: 10. Germline V gene lookup returns CDR1 SNHLY and CDR2 FYNNEI. As DNA, the CDR3 is TGTGCCAGCAGTACTTCTGGACTAGCGGACACCGAGCAGTACTTC. Its translation: CASSTSGLADTEQYF. Variable domain in full (rest from reference TRBV2 and TRBJ2-7): EPEVTQTPSHQVTQMGQEVILRCVPISNHLYFYWYRQILGQKVEFLVSFYNNEISEKSEIFDDQFSVERPDGSNFTLKIRSTKLEDSAMYFCASSTSGLADTEQYFGPGTRLTVT.

J is TRBJ2-5 and V is TRBV11-2, with 7 nucleotides matching TRBD2. Germline V gives CDR1 SGHAT, CDR2 FQNNGV. The V segment lost 5 bases and the J segment 9 bases; nucleotides outside the gene matches: 6. The CDR3 totals 12 residues. CDR3 region: CASSTLGRAQYF. The CDR3 DNA reads TGTGCCAGCAGCACTCTTGGGAGGGCCCAGTACTTC.

V usage is TRBV18 and J usage is TRBJ1-1; D gene unclear. CDR1 KGHSH and CDR2 LQKENI come from the germline V gene. The CDR3 runs to 12 residues. Trimming pared 10 bases from V and 7 bases from J, leaving 16 bases between. Here the CDR3 DNA reads TGTGCCACCCCCATGGAGGGAGGTGAAGCTTTCTTT. Protein product: CATPMEGGEAFF.

V usage is TRBV7-9 and J usage is TRBJ2-3; 7 nucleotides align to TRBD1. V lost 5 bases and J lost 4; bases outside the gene matches: 9. Germline CDR1 SEHNR, CDR2 FQNEAQ (reference sequence). The length of the CDR3 is 15 residues. The CDR3 spells CASSPRGPRADTQYF. The DNA for the CDR3 is TGTGCCAGCAGCCCGAGGGGGCCTCGGGCAGATACGCAGTATTTT.

The CDR3 bases are TGTGCCAGCAGCCAGACAGTCTCTAGCAATCAGCCCCAGCATTTT. It specifies CASSQTVSSNQPQHF. V and J are TRBV7-6 and TRBJ1-5, with D maybe TRBD1 (5 bases). The germline V and J ends were trimmed by 5 bases and 0 bases, with 11 bases remaining between them. Germline V gives CDR1 SGHVS, CDR2 FNYEAQ. This CDR3 comprises 15 residues.

As DNA, the CDR3 is TGTGCCAGCTCGGGGGAGGATCGACCGAATGAGCAGTTCTTC. It codes for CASSGEDRPNEQFF. The rearrangement joins TRBV18 to TRBJ2-1, with TRBD2 as a possible D gene (6 bases). This CDR3 spans 14 amino acids. Germline V gene sequence: CDR1 KGHSH, CDR2 LQKENI. V shed 6 bases and J shed 7 bases, with 16 bases lying between them.

The chain employs TRBV6-4 and TRBJ1-5; the match to TRBD1 covers 12 bases. Germline loops: CDR1 MRHNA, CDR2 SNTAGT. The ends lost 10 bases at V and 5 bases at J; junction bases unmatched: 18. This CDR3 has 18 amino acids. The CDR3 DNA follows: TGTGCCACCGGGGGGGGACAGGGGGCGAGTTTTCTCGATCAGCCCCAGCATTTT. Its protein product is CATGGGQGASFLDQPQHF.